The 6 T cell receptor beta chains below were found in one sample sequenced in a study of T-cell reconstitution after alpha-beta-depleted transplantation in children. Unique molecular identifiers were incorporated into the prepared TCRbeta library. Each CDR3 protein gets one entry after TCRdb re-called the PCR reads with MiXCR. The sample includes 300,000 or so distinct CDR3 sequences, over 20% seen only once; the top ten take roughly 9.7%. The input for sequencing was PBMCs, mostly from graft donor cells, taken 180 days after TCRalphabeta/CD19-depleted stem cell transplant. These receptors originate from a male patient aged 10-17 years who had a stem cell transplant for acute lymphoblastic leukemia, so the T cells may come from the graft donor.

This clonotype has just a few counts. V gene TRBV5-1 combines with J gene TRBJ2-6; unclear D gene. This CDR3 is built from 15 residues. Between the trimmed V and J ends, which lost 2 bases and 0 bases, there was a span of 6 bases. Germline values: CDR1 SGHRS, CDR2 YFSETQ. The CDR3 region is CASSLHDSGANVLTF. The CDR3 DNA reads as TGCGCCAGCAGCTTACATGACTCTGGGGCCAACGTCCTGACTTTC.

This clonotype was seen at least ten times. This chain uses TRBV6-6 with TRBJ2-7, with TRBD1 matching 7 bases. This CDR3 has 13 amino acids. Losses at the gene ends were 8 bases for V and 4 bases for J; bases not matched to a gene: 8. Per the germline V gene, CDR1 is MNHNY and CDR2 is SVGAGI (reference sequence). The CDR3 region is CASQLQGHYEQYF. The CDR3, as DNA: TGTGCCAGCCAACTACAGGGGCATTACGAGCAGTACTTC.

V and J are TRBV6-1 and TRBJ2-7; 9 nucleotides align to TRBD1. V was pared by 5 bases and J by 5 bases, with 4 bases of the junction left unmatched. Germline V gene data show CDR1 as MNHNS and CDR2 as SASEGT. This CDR3 is built from 13 residues. This chain's CDR3 is CASSPTGGHEQYF. DNA for the CDR3: TGTGCCAGCAGTCCCACAGGGGGCCACGAGCAGTACTTC.

The V and J genes are TRBV6-2 or TRBV6-3 and TRBJ2-1; 14 bases line up with TRBD2. The CDR3 covers 15 residues. Germline CDR1 is MNHEY and CDR2 is SVGEGT. V was clipped by 5 bases and J by 7 bases; unmatched bases: 4. CDR3 region: CASSRRLAGGNEQFF. The CDR3 nucleotides are TGTGCCAGCAGTCGCCGACTAGCGGGAGGGAATGAGCAGTTCTTC.

This clonotype was counted ten times or more. The chain couples TRBV5-1 to TRBJ2-7; TRBD2 aligns across 11 bases. Germline V gene sequence: CDR1 SGHRS, CDR2 YFSETQ. The CDR3 length is 16 residues. Germline trimming cut 3 bases from V and 1 base from J; bases unmatched to any gene: 6. This CDR3 reads CASSSASGRRSYEQYF. CDR3 sequence (DNA): TGCGCCAGCAGCTCCGCTAGCGGGAGGCGATCCTACGAGCAGTACTTC.

This clonotype was detected a few times. In nucleotides, the CDR3 is TGTGCCAGCAGGGGGACAGGGTTCGCTGGCTACACCTTC. The encoded protein is CASRGTGFAGYTF. The V and J genes are TRBV6-6 and TRBJ1-2; 9 bases are a match to TRBD1. This CDR3 has 13 amino acids. V was clipped by 6 bases and J by 7 bases; unmatched bases: 6. Germline CDR1 reads MNHNY; CDR2 reads SVGAGI (reference sequence).